This is a list of T cell receptor beta chains from one sample in a study of cytomegalovirus exposure and HLA in healthy donors. Sequencing was performed with immunoSEQ multiplex PCR; in TCRdb, only in-frame clones are kept and a portion is missing. The table includes 220,000 or so clones, 79% detected once. The sequenced sample was PBMCs. These TCRs come from a man aged 45 to 65 in good health and CMV-seronegative. Both conserved end residues are part of each CDR3. Each record gives: CDR3 DNA, CDR3 protein, V gene, clone size, CDR3 length, J gene, D gene. The D gene is left open where the match is weak. Only part of the rows carry a size: once, few, many, or a class if the clone is expanded.

TGTGCCAGCAGCCCAGGGCCACAAGTAATGAACACTGAAGCTTTCTTT	CASSPGPQVMNTEAFF	TRBV7-3	-	16	TRBJ1-1	-
TGTGCCAGCAAAGGGGCGAACGGAGTGAACACTGAAGCTTTCTTT	CASKGANGVNTEAFF	TRBV7-8	-	15	TRBJ1-1	-
TGTGCCAGCAGTTCCCCAGGTTTCAGGGGGGACTATGGCTACACCTTC	CASSSPGFRGDYGYTF	TRBV6-5	-	16	TRBJ1-2	TRBD1
TGTGCCAGCAGCGTGGGGACAGGGAAAAACATTCAGTACTTC	CASSVGTGKNIQYF	TRBV9	-	14	TRBJ2-4	TRBD1
TGTGCCAGCAGCTCCTTACTAGCGGGAGCATACAATGAGCAGTTCTTC	CASSSLLAGAYNEQFF	TRBV28	-	16	TRBJ2-1	TRBD2
TGTGCCAGCAGTTTATACCGGGACAGGGGCTACAATGAGCAGTTCTTC	CASSLYRDRGYNEQFF	TRBV28	-	16	TRBJ2-1	TRBD1
TGTGCCAGCAGTTTATTTGGCAGGCGGAACACTGAAGCTTTCTTT	CASSLFGRRNTEAFF	TRBV27	-	15	TRBJ1-1	-
TGCGCCAGCAGCTTGGTAGGGGGGAGGGCCACAGATACGCAGTATTTT	CASSLVGGRATDTQYF	TRBV5-1	-	16	TRBJ2-3	-
TGCTCCATCAGAGTGGGCGGGAGGGCAGGGGAGACCCAGTACTTC	CSIRVGGRAGETQYF	TRBV29-1	-	15	TRBJ2-5	TRBD2
TGCGCCAGCAGCTATGGCGGGAATTACAATGAGCAGTTCTTC	CASSYGGNYNEQFF	TRBV5-1	-	14	TRBJ2-1	-
TGTGCCAGCAGTCCCTTCGAGGGGGATCAGCCCCAGCATTTT	CASSPFEGDQPQHF	TRBV28	-	14	TRBJ1-5	-
TGTGCCAGCAGCGGAAACAGGGGGCGAGATCACACCTTC	CASSGNRGRDHTF	TRBV9	-	13	TRBJ1-2	TRBD1
TGTGCCAGCAGCTCCCCGACTAGCGGGCCCCCCTACAATGAGCAGTTCTTC	CASSSPTSGPPYNEQFF	TRBV5-5	-	17	TRBJ2-1	TRBD2
TGTGCCAGCAGCTCCACATTACAGGGGGTGGATGGCTACACCTTC	CASSSTLQGVDGYTF	TRBV7-9	-	15	TRBJ1-2	TRBD1
TGTGCCAGCAATGGGGACAGGGGCGCCTACGAGCAGTACTTC	CASNGDRGAYEQYF	TRBV2	-	14	TRBJ2-7	TRBD1
TGTGCCAGCAGCTTAAGCGGGACCTACGAGCAGTACTTC	CASSLSGTYEQYF	TRBV7-6	-	13	TRBJ2-7	TRBD2
TGTGCCAGTAGGAGTTTCTCTGGGGCCAACGTCCTGACTTTC	CASRSFSGANVLTF	TRBV19	-	14	TRBJ2-6	-
TGTGCCATCAGTGAGGGGCAGCCGAACACTGAAGCTTTCTTT	CAISEGQPNTEAFF	TRBV10-3	-	14	TRBJ1-1	-
TGTGCCAGTAGTATTGCAAGGACAGGGACACACGAGCAGTACTTC	CASSIARTGTHEQYF	TRBV19	few	15	TRBJ2-7	TRBD1
TGTGCCAGCAAAGGTCAGGGGAACACCGGGGAGCTGTTTTTT	CASKGQGNTGELFF	TRBV2	-	14	TRBJ2-2	-
TGTGCCACTCTCGGGAGAAACGGCAATCAGCCCCAGCATTTT	CATLGRNGNQPQHF	TRBV19	-	14	TRBJ1-5	-